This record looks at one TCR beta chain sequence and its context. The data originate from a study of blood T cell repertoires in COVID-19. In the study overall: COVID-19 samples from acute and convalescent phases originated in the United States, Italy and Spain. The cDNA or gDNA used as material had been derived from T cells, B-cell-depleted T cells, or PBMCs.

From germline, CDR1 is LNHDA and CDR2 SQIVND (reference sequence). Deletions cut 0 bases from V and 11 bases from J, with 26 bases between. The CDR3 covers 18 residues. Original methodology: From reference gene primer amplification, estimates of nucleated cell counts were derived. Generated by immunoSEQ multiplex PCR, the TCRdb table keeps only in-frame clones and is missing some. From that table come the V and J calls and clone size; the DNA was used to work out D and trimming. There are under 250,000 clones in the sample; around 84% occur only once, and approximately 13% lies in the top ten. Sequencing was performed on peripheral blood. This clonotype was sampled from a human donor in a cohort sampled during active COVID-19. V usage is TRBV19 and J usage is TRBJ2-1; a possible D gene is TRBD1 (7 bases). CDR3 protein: CASSIDPGRRQGGGQQFF. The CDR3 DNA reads TGTGCCAGTAGTATAGATCCCGGAAGACGACAGGGCGGAGGGCAGCAGTTCTTC.